Following are 18 T cell receptor beta chains from one sample sequenced in a study of regulatory T cells in long-lasting Graves disease. As to time point: newly diagnosed GD, antithyroid drugs for less than 3 months. PBMC-extracted RNA yielded the TCR library. Combining iRepertoire HTBI primers with Arm-PCR of CDR3 regions, the authors built TCR beta libraries. From the multiplex PCR reads, TCRdb called clonotypes with MiXCR, one entry per CDR3 protein. The repertoire holds roughly 610,000 distinct CDR3 sequences, with approximately 15% as singletons. In addition, the sample was reused for a study of T cells in Graves' hyperthyroidism and ophthalmopathy.

Material: peripheral blood mononuclear cells (PBMCs), obtained at new diagnosis, from a patient treated with antithyroid drugs. These receptors were collected from a woman aged 25-40 years with Graves disease.

This clonotype was counted at least ten times. The chain has TRBV2 and TRBJ2-1; perhaps TRBD2 as D (6 bases). The CDR3 consists of 12 residues. CDR1 is SNHLY and CDR2 is FYNNEI in the germline V gene. The V end was cut by 6 bases, the J end by 4 bases, with 7 bases between. DNA for the CDR3: TGTGCCAGCAGAGGAGGGTACAATGAGCAGTTCTTC. Translation gives CASRGGYNEQFF.

V usage is TRBV7-8 and J usage is TRBJ1-2, with a tentative D call TRBD1 (5 bases). CDR3 length equals 16 residues. V was pared by 1 base and J by 3 bases, with 15 bases between. Germline assignment: CDR1 SGHVS and CDR2 FQNEAQ. The CDR3 sequence is CASSLGLGRGDYGYTF. CDR3 DNA: TGTGCCAGCAGCTTAGGCCTGGGAAGGGGCGACTATGGCTACACCTTC. Drawing the rest from reference TRBV7-8 and TRBJ1-2, the complete variable domain is GAGVSQSPRYKVAKRGQDVALRCDPISGHVSLFWYQQALGQGPEFLTYFQNEAQLDKSGLPSDRFFAERPEGSVSTLKIQRTQQEDSAVYLCASSLGLGRGDYGYTFGSGTRLTVV.

The sample holds many counts of this clonotype. V usage is TRBV7-2 and J usage is TRBJ2-5; TRBD2 matches 10 bases. Trimming at V came to 1 base and at J to 5 bases, leaving 7 bases not matched to a gene. Germline values: CDR1 SGHTA, CDR2 FQGNSA. This CDR3 comprises 16 residues. The CDR3 sequence is CASSLGLAGGWETQYF. DNA of the CDR3: TGTGCCAGCAGCTTAGGACTAGCGGGTGGATGGGAGACCCAGTACTTC.

CDR3 protein: CASSLTTVSYNEQFF. CDR3 nucleotide sequence: TGTGCCAGCAGTCTGACTACCGTCTCCTACAATGAGCAGTTCTTC. The chain joins TRBV13 to TRBJ2-1, with a possible D match to TRBD2 (5 bases). The CDR3 consists of 15 residues. The germline CDR1 and CDR2 sequences are PRHDT and FYEKMQ (reference sequence). V lost 6 bases and J lost 0, with 12 bases in between.

In this sample, this clonotype turned up many times. V gene TRBV6-1 combines with J gene TRBJ2-7; D is uncertain. The CDR3 sequence is 12 residues long. The ends were cut back, 7 bases at V and 2 bases at J, with 9 bases in the middle. Looked up from germline, CDR1 is MNHNS and CDR2 is SASEGT. CDR3 in DNA: TGTGCCAGCACGGACGGAACCTACGAGCAGTACTTC. Translation: CASTDGTYEQYF.

To note about this clonotype: It may be a read error: a sequence one base away is much more abundant. This sequence joins TRBV7-2 and TRBJ2-7, with D perhaps TRBD1 (7 bases). The DNA end is a closer match to TRBJ2-5, so the J assignment may be wrong. In germline, CDR1 is SGHTA, CDR2 FQGNSA. CDR3 size: 15 residues. CDR3 region: CASRGDRVGGETQYF. The CDR3 DNA reads as TGTGCCAGCAGGGGAGACAGGGTTGGGGGGGAGACCCAGTACTTC.

The gene calls are TRBV5-1 and TRBJ2-7; D remains ambiguous. Trimming stripped 0 bases from V and 2 bases from J, with 18 bases between. Germline lookup yields CDR1 SGHRS and CDR2 YFSETQ. The length of the CDR3 is 17 residues. The CDR3 spells CASSLGPSSRAPYEQYF. CDR3 in DNA: TGCGCCAGCAGCTTGGGTCCTTCCTCTCGAGCACCCTACGAGCAGTACTTC.

In its sample, this clonotype was seen a few times. The V and J genes are TRBV4-1 and TRBJ2-7, with D perhaps matching TRBD2 (5 bases). The ends were cut back, 0 bases at V and 5 bases at J, with 5 bases in the middle. This CDR3 has 12 residues. Germline loops: CDR1 MGHRA, CDR2 YSYEKL. The CDR3 DNA is TGCGCCAGCAGCCAAGATAGCGACGAGCAGTACTTC. This codes for CASSQDSDEQYF.

The chain carries TRBV6-1 and TRBJ1-6, with TRBD1 matching 10 bases. J lost 7 bases, V lost 6 bases, and 6 bases had no gene match. The CDR3 is 15 residues long. From germline, CDR1 is MNHNS and CDR2 SASEGT. CDR3 nucleotide sequence: TGTGCCAGCAGCGCCCGGGACAGGGGAAATTCACCCCTCCACTTT. Translating gives CASSARDRGNSPLHF.

The rearrangement joins TRBV28 to TRBJ1-6; no clear D gene. The CDR3 runs 14 residues. V dropped 3 bases and J dropped 7 bases, with 10 bases sitting between them. Germline V gives CDR1 MDHEN, CDR2 SYDVKM. DNA of the CDR3: TGTGCCAGCAGTTTTGGGGTAAAGAATTCACCCCTCCACTTT. Amino acid sequence: CASSFGVKNSPLHF. The variable domain in full, completed from reference TRBV28 and TRBJ1-6, reads DVKVTQSSRYLVKRTGEKVFLECVQDMDHENMFWYRQDPGLGLRLIYFSYDVKMKEKGDIPEGYSVSREKKERFSLILESASTNQTSMYLCASSFGVKNSPLHFGNGTRLTVT.

This clonotype has ten or more counts. The rearrangement links TRBV6-2 or TRBV6-3 to TRBJ2-1; 9 bases fit TRBD1. Germline V gives CDR1 MNHEY, CDR2 SVGEGT. V lost 6 bases and J lost 7; bases outside the gene matches: 7. The CDR3 sequence is 14 residues long. The CDR3 here is CASRLTGGVNEQFF. The CDR3 region has the DNA TGTGCCAGCAGATTGACAGGGGGGGTGAATGAGCAGTTCTTC.

The table lists this clonotype with many counts. The chain employs TRBV29-1 and TRBJ2-5; 7 bases align to TRBD1. With 7 bases clipped from V and 5 bases from J, the junction kept 13 bases outside the gene matches. The CDR3 has 14 residues. Looked up from germline, CDR1 is SQVTM and CDR2 is ANQGSEA. The CDR3 region has the DNA TGCAGCGCCGAGGGCAGGGGGTCCGCCGAGACCCAGTACTTC. Encoded protein: CSAEGRGSAETQYF.

This clonotype was counted at least ten times. The chain employs TRBV20-1 and TRBJ1-1; D is perhaps TRBD1 (6 bases). The CDR3 runs to 13 residues. In germline, CDR1 is DFQATT, CDR2 SNEGSKA (reference sequence). Trimming left V 5 bases short and J 0 bases short, with 10 bases between. The CDR3 DNA reads as TGCAGTGCTCACAGGACAGTGAACACTGAAGCTTTCTTT. This translates into CSAHRTVNTEAFF.

A few counts support this clonotype. A single base separates this from a much larger clone, so it may be a read error. This chain links TRBV2 with TRBJ2-7; D gene ambiguous. CDR1 and CDR2 from the germline V gene are SNHLY and FYNNEI. The CDR3 spans 13 residues. The V gene lost 7 bases and the J gene lost 2 bases, with 12 bases spanning the gap. For the CDR3, the DNA is TGTGCCAGCAACGAGGCAGGTACCTACGAGCAGTACTTC. Translated: CASNEAGTYEQYF.

Many counts were recorded for this clonotype. The V and J genes are TRBV6-1 and TRBJ2-6, with D maybe TRBD1 (6 bases). The CDR3 consists of 15 residues. Looked up from germline, CDR1 is MNHNS and CDR2 is SASEGT. The ends were cut back, 10 bases at V and 0 bases at J, with 13 bases in the middle. CDR3: CATRDRFSGANVLTF. The CDR3 DNA reads as TGTGCCACCAGAGACAGGTTCTCTGGGGCCAACGTCCTGACTTTC.

The V gene is TRBV5-1, the J gene TRBJ2-2; 8 bases fit TRBD1. The CDR3 is 17 amino acids. Trimming cost V 4 bases and J 2 bases; bases outside gene matches: 10. The V gene's germline CDR1 is SGHRS and CDR2 YFSETQ. CDR3 sequence reads: CASSRIGGQGNTGELFF. The CDR3 nucleotides are TGCGCCAGCAGCCGAATAGGAGGACAGGGTAACACCGGGGAGCTGTTTTTT.

A few counts support this clonotype. The chain carries TRBV5-6 and TRBJ2-7, with D possibly matching TRBD1 (6 bases). CDR3 length equals 17 residues. Germline values: CDR1 SGHDT, CDR2 YYEEEE. Trimming removed 6 bases from V and 0 bases from J, with 22 bases in between. CDR3: CASTKRVDRFYSYEQYF. CDR3 nucleotide sequence: TGTGCCAGCACCAAGAGAGTAGACAGGTTCTACTCCTACGAGCAGTACTTC. The variable domain in full, with the rest retrieved from reference TRBV5-6 and TRBJ2-7, is DAGVTQSPTHLIKTRGQQVTLRCSPKSGHDTVSWYQQALGQGPQFIFQYYEEEERQRGNFPDRFSGHQFPNYSSELNVNALLLGDSALYLCASTKRVDRFYSYEQYFGPGTRLTVT.

The chain employs TRBV4-1 and TRBJ1-2; D gene uncertain. Trimming stripped 0 bases from V and 8 bases from J, with 10 bases between. Per germline, CDR1 MGHRA and CDR2 YSYEKL. The CDR3 runs to 13 residues. The CDR3 loop is CASSQDVGEGYTF. The DNA of the CDR3 is TGCGCCAGCAGCCAAGATGTGGGAGAAGGCTACACCTTC.